The 21 T cell receptor beta chains below all came from one sample that was sequenced in a study of blood T cell repertoires in COVID-19. Measured with immunoSEQ multiplex PCR; TCRdb has only the in-frame clones, and not every one. The sample lists fewer than 350,000 clones, about nine tenths seen once, with 5% to 5.5% in the top ten. The sequencing input was PBMCs or T cells enriched from blood (not recorded which). The origin of the receptors is a man between 60 and 75 years old who had recovered from COVID-19.

A few counts support this clone. This rearrangement joins TRBV9 to TRBJ1-1; the D is unclear. There are 15 residues in the CDR3. Per germline, CDR1 SGDLS and CDR2 YYNGEE. The V end was cut by 1 base, the J end by 10 bases, with 20 bases between. CDR3 sequence reads: CASSVRPDSASGAFF. The DNA for the CDR3 is TGTGCCAGCAGCGTAAGGCCCGATAGCGCCAGTGGAGCTTTCTTT.

V usage is TRBV2 and J usage is TRBJ2-1; TRBD2 might be the D (5 bases). The CDR3 runs to 15 residues. CDR1 and CDR2 from the germline V gene are SNHLY and FYNNEI. Trimming took 6 bases from V and 1 from J, leaving 13 bases between them. For the CDR3, the DNA is TGTGCCAGCAGCTCCAGCGGCCCATCCTACAATGAGCAGTTCTTC. Protein sequence: CASSSSGPSYNEQFF.

CDR3 amino acids: CASSYGSGTLKTEAFF. The CDR3 nucleotides are TGTGCCAGCAGTTACGGATCCGGGACATTAAAAACTGAAGCTTTCTTT. The genes are TRBV6-5 and TRBJ1-1; possible D gene TRBD1, 6 bases. Trimming left V 2 bases short and J 5 bases short, with 18 bases between. The CDR3 is made up of 16 amino acids. Germline V gene sequence: CDR1 MNHEY, CDR2 SVGAGI.

The chain links TRBV28 to TRBJ2-7, with 7 bases aligning to TRBD1. The CDR3 spans 13 residues. The germline V gene has CDR1 MDHEN and CDR2 SYDVKM. V shed 10 bases, J shed 6 bases, and the junction held 12 bases outside the gene matches. The CDR3 DNA follows: TGTGCCACCAACCGGGACAGCCCGTCCGAGCAGTACTTC. This gives the protein CATNRDSPSEQYF. Drawing the rest from reference TRBV28 and TRBJ2-7, the complete variable domain is DVKVTQSSRYLVKRTGEKVFLECVQDMDHENMFWYRQDPGLGLRLIYFSYDVKMKEKGDIPEGYSVSREKKERFSLILESASTNQTSMYLCATNRDSPSEQYFGPGTRLTVT.

This CDR3 reads CAISGREQETQYF. CDR3 nucleotides: TGTGCCATCAGTGGCAGGGAACAAGAGACCCAGTACTTC. This rearrangement joins TRBV10-3 to TRBJ2-5, with D possibly TRBD1 on 5 matching bases. The CDR3 consists of 13 residues. V lost 4 bases and J lost 2, with 8 bases in between. Germline CDR1 ENHRY, CDR2 SYGVKD.

The chain links TRBV12-2 to TRBJ2-3; the listed D gene, TRBD2, was not tested against the DNA. TRBV12-2 is labeled a pseudogene. The CDR3 runs 15 residues. CDR3 region: CASRSGQGTSGTTSF. CDR3 DNA sequence: TGTGCAAGTCGCTCCGGACAGGGGACTAGCGGGACGACTAGTTTT.

The chain carries TRBV5-1 and TRBJ2-1; TRBD1 agrees at 11 bases. Germline-derived CDR1 and CDR2 are SGHRS and YFSETQ. The CDR3 loop spans 15 amino acids. V was clipped by 4 bases and J by 2 bases; unmatched bases: 2. The CDR3 DNA reads TGCGCCAGCAGCGTGGGACAGGGGGCCTACAATGAGCAGTTCTTC. Residues: CASSVGQGAYNEQFF.

The chain combines TRBV5-1 with TRBJ2-1; D is uncertain. This CDR3 has 16 amino acids. Trimming removed 5 bases at V and 4 bases at J, with 19 bases between. Germline V gene lookup returns CDR1 SGHRS and CDR2 YFSETQ. The CDR3 DNA reads TGCGCCAGCAGTTTACTTCCTCCCATCCTGTACAATGAGCAGTTCTTC. Protein sequence: CASSLLPPILYNEQFF.

This clone turned up a few times. The chain employs TRBV19 and TRBJ2-2; D is unresolved. Germline values: CDR1 LNHDA, CDR2 SQIVND (reference sequence). The CDR3 is 11 amino acids. The CDR3 coding sequence is TGTGGTTCGGCGAACACCGGGGAGCTGTTTTTT. It specifies CGSANTGELFF. The full variable domain, in which reference TRBV19 and TRBJ2-2 provide the parts outside the CDR3, is DGGITQSPKYLFRKEGQNVTLSCEQNLNHDAMYWYRQDPGQGLRLIYYSQIVNDFQKGDIAEGYSVSREKKESFPLTVTSAQKNPTAFYLCGSANTGELFFGEGSRLTVL.

The chain couples TRBV5-4 to TRBJ2-4; no clear D. Trimming pared 3 bases from V and 0 bases from J, leaving 10 bases between. The CDR3 has 15 residues. The germline V gene has CDR1 SGHNT and CDR2 YYREEE (reference sequence). CDR3 loop: CASSSQDGAKNIQYF. The CDR3 DNA is TGTGCCAGCAGCTCTCAGGATGGAGCCAAAAACATTCAGTACTTC. Together with reference TRBV5-4 and TRBJ2-4, the CDR3 gives the full variable domain: ETGVTQSPTHLIKTRGQQVTLRCSSQSGHNTVSWYQQALGQGPQFIFQYYREEENGRGNFPPRFSGLQFPNYSSELNVNALELDDSALYLCASSSQDGAKNIQYFGAGTRLSVL.

The J gene is TRBJ2-1, the V gene TRBV28, with 12 nucleotides matching TRBD2. Germline CDR1 MDHEN, CDR2 SYDVKM. The CDR3 covers 16 residues. Trimming removed 5 bases from V and 7 bases from J; junction bases left unmatched: 9. This CDR3 reads CASSPALAGGMNEQFF. The CDR3 DNA is TGTGCCAGCAGTCCAGCACTAGCGGGAGGAATGAATGAGCAGTTCTTC.

The rearrangement joins TRBV28 to TRBJ2-7; 11 bases agree with TRBD2. V dropped 8 bases and J dropped 6; count of bases not matched to a gene: 9. Germline V gene sequence: CDR1 MDHEN, CDR2 SYDVKM. The CDR3 runs to 14 residues. Here the CDR3 reads CASGKLAGVLEQYF. The CDR3 DNA follows: TGTGCCAGCGGCAAACTAGCGGGAGTTCTCGAGCAGTACTTC.

This clone was found a few times. The rearrangement joins TRBV9 to TRBJ2-2; possible D gene TRBD2, 6 bases. The CDR3 is 20 residues long. Per germline, CDR1 SGDLS and CDR2 YYNGEE. Between the trimmed V and J ends, which lost 0 bases and 1 base, there was a span of 22 bases. The CDR3 DNA is TGTGCCAGCAGCGTAGGCTCCCGGCGAGATAGCGGAGTGAACACCGGGGAGCTGTTTTTT. It codes for CASSVGSRRDSGVNTGELFF.

This clone was observed a few times. This sequence joins TRBV29-1 and TRBJ1-4; TRBD1 matches at 7 bases. Germline CDR1 reads SQVTM; CDR2 reads ANQGSEA. V dropped 7 bases and J dropped 9; count of bases not matched to a gene: 11. There are 13 residues in the CDR3. In DNA, the CDR3 is TGCAGCGCCCGACAGGGCCCCTTAAAAAAACTGTTTTTT. It encodes CSARQGPLKKLFF.

This clone was recorded a few times. The chain is built from TRBV25-1 and TRBJ2-1; a weak D match, TRBD2 (6 bases). Trimming took 3 bases from V and 0 from J, leaving 12 bases between them. Germline values: CDR1 MGHDK, CDR2 SYGVNS. The CDR3 spans 16 residues. The CDR3 sequence: CASSDRGTASYNEQFF. The CDR3 nucleotides are TGTGCCAGCAGTGATCGGGGGACGGCCTCCTACAATGAGCAGTTCTTC.

The genes are TRBV28 and TRBJ1-5; tentative D call: TRBD1 (6 bases). The CDR3 has 17 residues. With 4 bases removed from V and 3 bases from J, the gap between germline ends came to 19 bases. Germline V gene data show CDR1 as MDHEN and CDR2 as SYDVKM. The DNA of the CDR3 is TGTGCCAGCAGTTCTCCGACAGGATGGACGGCCAATCAGCCCCAGCATTTT. It yields the protein CASSSPTGWTANQPQHF.

This clone was counted only a few times. The junction and the germline gene differ at one end; a read error may be behind it. The chain couples TRBV5-1 to TRBJ1-1; no clear D gene. The CDR3 spans 15 residues. Germline assignment: CDR1 SGHRS and CDR2 YFSETQ. CDR3 coding DNA: TGCGCCAGCAGCCTTAGTTATACGGTGAACGCTGAAGCTTTCTTT. Residues: CASSLSYTVNAEAFF.

The V and J genes are TRBV19 and TRBJ2-1; TRBD2 matches 13 bases. This CDR3 is built from 16 residues. Germline CDR1 LNHDA, CDR2 SQIVND (reference sequence). The V segment lost 4 bases and the J segment 7 bases; nucleotides outside the gene matches: 7. Here the CDR3 DNA reads TGTGCCAGTAGTACCCGGACTAGCGGGAGTGGAAATGAGCAGTTCTTC. Translation gives CASSTRTSGSGNEQFF.

The gene calls are TRBV18 and TRBJ2-1, with 11 bases that match TRBD2. Losses at the gene ends were 6 bases for V and 6 bases for J; bases not matched to a gene: 10. The CDR3 is 16 amino acids. Germline V gives CDR1 KGHSH, CDR2 LQKENI. The CDR3 is CASSGMGLAVLNEQFF. The CDR3 region has the DNA TGTGCCAGCTCCGGGATGGGACTAGCGGTCCTCAATGAGCAGTTCTTC.

This clone was detected only once. The chain has TRBV7-9 and TRBJ2-7, with D perhaps TRBD1 (7 bases). Deletions cut 0 bases from V and 2 bases from J, with 11 bases between. CDR3 length: 15 amino acids. Germline lookup yields CDR1 SEHNR and CDR2 FQNEAQ (reference sequence). CDR3 DNA: TGTGCCAGCAGCTTAGCGCGGGACAGTACCTACGAGCAGTACTTC. This sequence encodes CASSLARDSTYEQYF.

The chain has TRBV28 and TRBJ2-2; perhaps TRBD2 as D (5 bases). Germline V gives CDR1 MDHEN, CDR2 SYDVKM. This CDR3 is 16 amino acids long. V lost 3 bases and J lost 3, with 14 bases in between. CDR3 protein: CASSLALGVYTGELFF. The CDR3 DNA follows: TGTGCCAGCAGTTTGGCCCTCGGGGTCTACACCGGGGAGCTGTTTTTT.